The clone carrying this T cell receptor beta chain was picked up many times. TCRdb reprocessed the RT-PCR reads with MiXCR, giving one entry per CDR3 protein. The sample includes 150,000 to 200,000 distinct CDR3 sequences, 10% to 15% seen only once; the top ten take around 32%. The sample is drawn from a study of response to subunit inactivated influenza vaccine. The V gene end was trimmed by 5 bases and the J gene end by 1 base; junction bases not matched to a gene: 5. The CDR3 covers 16 residues. Germline CDR1 SEHNR, CDR2 FQNEAQ (reference sequence). This sample also appeared in a second study, on T cells expressing NK-cell markers. That source notes: It was by 5'RACE template switching with UMIs that TCR beta cDNA was made. In a handful of donors, dominant NKG2C+ clonotypes were roughly 1.0-7.5% of CD8+ T cells. Specificity for HCMV among expanded NKG2C+ T cell clones was not established.

The chain links TRBV7-9 to TRBJ2-5, with 12 bases that match TRBD2. This receptor was obtained from a man aged 45-65 years who received an inactivated influenza vaccine. The specimen was CD8+ T cells sorted from PBMCs, collected approximately 13 days after vaccination. CDR3 DNA: TGTGCCAGCAGCCCCGGACTAGCGGGGATCCAAGAGACCCAGTACTTC. Protein sequence: CASSPGLAGIQETQYF.